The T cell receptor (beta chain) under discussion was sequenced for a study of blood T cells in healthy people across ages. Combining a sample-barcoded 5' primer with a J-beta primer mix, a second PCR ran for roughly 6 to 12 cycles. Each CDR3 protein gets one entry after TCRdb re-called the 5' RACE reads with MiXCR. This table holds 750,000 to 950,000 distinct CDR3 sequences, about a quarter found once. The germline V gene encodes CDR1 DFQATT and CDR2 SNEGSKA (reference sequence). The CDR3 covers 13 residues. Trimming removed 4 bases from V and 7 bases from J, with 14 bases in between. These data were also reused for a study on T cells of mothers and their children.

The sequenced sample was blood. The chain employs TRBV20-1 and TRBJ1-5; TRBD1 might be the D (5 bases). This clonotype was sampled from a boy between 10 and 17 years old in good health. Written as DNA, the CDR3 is TGCAGTGCTACCTTGGTGCAGGGACAGCCCCAGCATTTT. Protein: CSATLVQGQPQHF.